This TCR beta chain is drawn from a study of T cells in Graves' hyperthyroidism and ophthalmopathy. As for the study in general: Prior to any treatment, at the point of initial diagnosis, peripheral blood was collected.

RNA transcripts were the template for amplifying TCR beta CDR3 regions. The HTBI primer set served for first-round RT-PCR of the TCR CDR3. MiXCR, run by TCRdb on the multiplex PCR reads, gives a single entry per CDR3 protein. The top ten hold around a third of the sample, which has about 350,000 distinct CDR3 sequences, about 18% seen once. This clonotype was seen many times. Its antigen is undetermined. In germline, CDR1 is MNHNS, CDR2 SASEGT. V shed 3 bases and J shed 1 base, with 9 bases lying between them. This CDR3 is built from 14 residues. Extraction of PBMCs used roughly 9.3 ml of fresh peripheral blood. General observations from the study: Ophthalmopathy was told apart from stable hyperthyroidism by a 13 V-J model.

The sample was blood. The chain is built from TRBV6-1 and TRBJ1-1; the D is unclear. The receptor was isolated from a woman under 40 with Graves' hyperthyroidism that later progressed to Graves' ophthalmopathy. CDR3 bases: TGTGCCAGCAGTGATCCCGACAAGAACACTGAAGCTTTCTTT. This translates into CASSDPDKNTEAFF.